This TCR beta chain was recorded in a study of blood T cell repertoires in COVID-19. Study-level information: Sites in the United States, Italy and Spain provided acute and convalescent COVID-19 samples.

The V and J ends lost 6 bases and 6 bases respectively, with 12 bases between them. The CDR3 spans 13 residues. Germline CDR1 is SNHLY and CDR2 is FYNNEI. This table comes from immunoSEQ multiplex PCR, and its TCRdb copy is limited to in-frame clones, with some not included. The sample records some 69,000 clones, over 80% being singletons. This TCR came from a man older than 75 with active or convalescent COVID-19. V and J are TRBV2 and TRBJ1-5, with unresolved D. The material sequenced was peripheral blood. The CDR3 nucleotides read TGTGCCAGCAGCGGGCCGGGGAGTCAGCCCCAGCATTTT. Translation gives CASSGPGSQPQHF. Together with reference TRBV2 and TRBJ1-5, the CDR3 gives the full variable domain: EPEVTQTPSHQVTQMGQEVILRCVPISNHLYFYWYRQILGQKVEFLVSFYNNEISEKSEIFDDQFSVERPDGSNFTLKIRSTKLEDSAMYFCASSGPGSQPQHFGDGTRLSIL.